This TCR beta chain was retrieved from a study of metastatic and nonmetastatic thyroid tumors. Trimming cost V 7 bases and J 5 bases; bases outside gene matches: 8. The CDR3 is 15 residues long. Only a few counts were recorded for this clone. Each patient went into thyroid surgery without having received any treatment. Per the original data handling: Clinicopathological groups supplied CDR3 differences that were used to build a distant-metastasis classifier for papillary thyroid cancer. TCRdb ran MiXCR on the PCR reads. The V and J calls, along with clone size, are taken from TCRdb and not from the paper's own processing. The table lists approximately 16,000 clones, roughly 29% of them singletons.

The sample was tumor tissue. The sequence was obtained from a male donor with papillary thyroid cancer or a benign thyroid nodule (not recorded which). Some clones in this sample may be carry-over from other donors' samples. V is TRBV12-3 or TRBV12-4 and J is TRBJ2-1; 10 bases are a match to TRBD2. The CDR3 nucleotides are TGTGCCAGCACCCAGACTAGCGGGCTTAACAATGAGCAGTTCTTC. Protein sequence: CASTQTSGLNNEQFF.